This entry concerns a single T cell receptor (beta chain). The antigen it binds to is not known. This could be a read error, since a much larger clone is one nucleotide away. The data belong to a study of CD8 T cells in ankylosing spondylitis (TCRdb year 2017). At the level of the whole study: To find TCR variants linked to disease, the study profiled T cell receptor beta repertoires in ankylosing spondylitis patients and healthy donors. The full study cohort was made up of under 30 ankylosing spondylitis patients and roughly 100 healthy donors. Peripheral blood samples were taken, and synovial fluid was additionally collected from ankylosing spondylitis patients. On the study overall, not on this receptor specifically: Some motif variants had previously been reported in the synovial fluid and blood of reactive arthritis patients, which suggests shared mechanisms of disease initiation. Blood from ankylosing spondylitis patients appeared to be characterized by a TCR beta motif composed of eight or nine highly homologous amino acid variants. A CD8+ phenotype was shown by the disease-linked clones, which were found at relatively low frequencies in peripheral blood. According to the report, matched synovial fluid samples from ankylosing spondylitis patients were significantly enriched for the disease-linked clones.

Sequencer: Illumina HiSeq 2500. Quantitative 5'-RACE with molecular barcodes was the method used to prepare the TCR beta libraries. The authors' analysis ran thus. To identify disease-linked TCR variants, a new computational method was used, one built on a probabilistic model of VDJ rearrangement. TCRdb itself trimmed the public reads at Q25 with fastp, ran MiXCR and retained productive beta chains. A single entry per CDR3 protein holds the most common genes and DNA from its merged rows. V and J calls and clone size were set by TCRdb, not the authors. The sample table contains some 250,000 distinct CDR3 sequences; only one count was recorded for more than 20% of them. Roughly 0.67% of the sample is in the top ten clones. This clonotype was sampled from a male donor with ankylosing spondylitis or in good health (not recorded which). Material for sequencing was blood, either unsorted or a sorted T cell fraction (not recorded which).

For the CDR3, the sequence is CAISSGETQYF. The nucleotide sequence reads TGTGCCATCAGTTCTGGGGAGACCCAGTACTTC. The rearrangement combines TRBV10-3 with TRBJ2-5, with no confidently assigned D gene. The V end loses 5 bases and the J end loses 5 bases, and a stretch of 6 bases separates them. Reading the germline V gene gives CDR1 ENHRY and CDR2 SYGVKD. The CDR3 measures 11 amino acids from cysteine to phenylalanine. Only the CDR3 DNA is retained, 33 bases long and in frame from the first base.